This paragraph covers one T cell receptor beta chain sequence. Its antigen is undetermined. These data are taken from a study of T cell responses to AZD1222 COVID-19 vaccine. This table comes from immunoSEQ multiplex PCR, and its TCRdb copy is limited to in-frame clones, with some not included. The sample includes 85,000 to 90,000 clones, roughly nine tenths of them seen just once. Germline CDR1 reads LGHDT; CDR2 reads YNNKEL (reference sequence). This CDR3 is built from 13 residues. Trimming stripped 4 bases from V and 9 bases from J, with 13 bases between. Study results and limitations: Donors were largely white British and mainly female; clonal diversity was possibly underestimated. Baseline seropositivity occurred in only 5 to 7 AZD1222 recipients. With dominance at 160-218 and 743-854, vaccine-associated CD4 TCRs spanned spike. Repertoires were sampled only after the peak T cell response.

The specimen comprised peripheral blood, sampled 28 days after the second AZD1222 dose. The V and J genes are TRBV3-1 (or the pseudogene TRBV3-2) and TRBJ1-5, with D possibly being TRBD1 (5 bases). The clonotype originates from an adult who received the AZD1222 COVID-19 vaccine. CDR3 bases: TGTGCCAGCAGCCGTAGAGAGGGGACGCCCCAGCATTTT. Amino acid sequence: CASSRREGTPQHF.